This T cell receptor (beta chain) was sequenced for a study of blood T cell repertoires in COVID-19. Overall study: Acute-phase and convalescent COVID-19 samples originated in the United States, Italy and Spain.

The assay was immunoSEQ multiplex PCR, and TCRdb's table has in-frame clones only and misses some. The table includes 200,000 to 250,000 clones, approximately 88% detected once. Enrolled through a virtual design, the participants were between roughly 18 and 100 years of age and came from about two dozen US areas. Cohort assignment relied on participant-reported clinical history. Within 2 weeks of study entry, exposed participants had contacted a PCR-confirmed or clinician-diagnosed COVID-19 case. This TCR was recovered from a woman in her thirties who had been exposed to COVID-19. Sequenced input: PBMCs or T cells enriched from blood (not recorded which).

The CDR3 is CASSSGTSGRARNEQFF. CDR3 coding DNA: TGCGCCAGCAGCTCCGGGACTAGCGGGAGGGCCAGGAATGAGCAGTTCTTC. The chain combines TRBV5-1 with TRBJ2-1, with 16 bases aligning to TRBD2. Trimming took 3 bases from V and 7 from J; bases not matched to a gene: 7. The length of the CDR3 is 17 residues. CDR1 is SGHRS, CDR2 YFSETQ, per germline.